This T cell receptor (beta chain) was documented in a study of Ad26.COV2.S vaccination and SARS-CoV-2 variants. Turning to the study itself: The Ad26.COV2.S arm of the COV1001 trial was where the donor was placed. Ad26.COV2.S, an intramuscular injection, was given once or twice 56 days apart. General study results and limits: Total T cell responses, in the TCR breadth and depth analyses, may have been underestimated.

As regards this clone: Its antigen is unknown.

Germline CDR1 KGHSH, CDR2 LQKENI. The junction had 15 bases not matched to a gene; V was cut back by 6 bases and J by 6 bases. The CDR3 runs to 17 residues. Libraries were prepared by immunoSEQ multiplex PCR; TCRdb keeps only in-frame clonotypes and omits some of them. Among under 550,000 clones listed, 90% were seen once. Treatment of the sample: roughly 19 received Ad26.COV2.S at low or high dose, single or two shots; about 5 received placebo; per-sample allocation not given. Specimens were obtained on day 63 following the first vaccine or placebo injection. An adult donor aged 18-55 years was enrolled in Boston.

The sequence was obtained from a person between 18 and 65 years old who received the Ad26.COV2.S COVID-19 vaccine or a placebo. The sequencing here drew on peripheral blood, taken in a trial of Ad26.COV2.S vaccine versus placebo. This chain connects TRBV18 to TRBJ2-7; TRBD2 aligns across 12 bases. For the CDR3, the DNA is TGTGCCAGCTCTCCCCCGCTAGCGGGAGGGCCGTATGGCGAGCAGTACTTC. Its translation is CASSPPLAGGPYGEQYF.